The 9 T cell receptor beta chains presented below share a single source sample, sequenced in a study of tumor-infiltrating lymphocytes in primary liver carcinoma. From unsorted bulk tissue weighing roughly 18-31 mg, DNA and RNA were co-extracted. A primer in the constant region served to generate TCR beta cDNA from approximately 460 ng of total RNA. It was through three nested multiplex PCR rounds of slightly modified ARM-PCR that TCR beta libraries arose. TRBV1-TRBV30 forward primers and a C-beta reverse primer were used in the first two PCR rounds, which each ran for about 11 cycles. TCRdb redid the calling of the multiplex PCR reads with MiXCR, one entry per CDR3 protein. The data show more than 45,000 distinct CDR3 sequences, about 80% seen once. Material for sequencing was liver tumor tissue from sampling region 5. The sample's subset: tumor region T5, tumor centre. The receptors were gathered from a man in his forties with primary liver carcinoma and hepatitis B virus infection.

This clonotype turned up a few times. Being one base from a much bigger clone, this may be a read error. The CDR3 nucleotides are TGTGCCAACAGTTCCCTACCTCTAAATTCACCCCTCCACTTT. Amino acid sequence: CANSSLPLNSPLHF. This rearrangement joins TRBV25-1 to TRBJ1-6; D is ambiguous. Germline V gives CDR1 MGHDK, CDR2 SYGVNS. This CDR3 contains 14 residues.

Of note for this clonotype: At one end, the junction sequence differs from germline, possibly due to a read error. The genes are TRBV12-3 or TRBV12-4 and TRBJ2-1; TRBD2 agrees at 9 bases. This CDR3 comprises 14 residues. The CDR3 DNA sequence: TGTACCAGCAGTCTTGGACTAGCGTTCAATGAACAGTTCTTC. It encodes CTSSLGLAFNEQFF.

The chain combines TRBV6-6 with TRBJ2-5; 7 nucleotides line up with TRBD2. Germline CDR1 is MNHNY and CDR2 is SVGAGI (reference sequence). Unmatched junction bases numbered 28, after V lost 8 bases and J lost 4 bases. CDR3 length equals 20 residues. This CDR3 is CASCQWGLLTSWRAVETQYF. The CDR3 DNA reads as TGTGCCAGCTGCCAATGGGGTTTACTGACTAGCTGGAGGGCCGTAGAGACCCAGTACTTC.

Concerning this clonotype: This could be a read error, since a much larger clone is one nucleotide away. This chain uses TRBV5-1 with TRBJ2-5, with a weak D call TRBD1 (5 bases). The CDR3 is made up of 14 amino acids. CDR1 is SGHRS, CDR2 YFSETQ, per germline. Trimming cost V 0 bases and J 6 bases, with 12 bases left between them. Written as DNA, the CDR3 is TGCGCCAGCAGCTTGGCGCAGGGAAGAAAGACCCAGTACTTC. It codes for CASSLAQGRKTQYF.

As regards this clonotype: A read error is possible here, since a much larger clone lies one base away. The rearrangement joins TRBV20-1 to TRBJ2-5, with TRBD2 identical over 7 bases. V lost 8 bases, J lost 4 bases, and 7 bases stayed unmatched. Germline-derived CDR1 and CDR2 are DFQATT and SNEGSKA (reference sequence). This CDR3 is built from 12 residues. DNA for the CDR3: TGCAGTCCACGGGGGGTAGCAGAGACCCAGTACTTC. It yields the protein CSPRGVAETQYF.

The V gene is TRBV11-1, the J gene TRBJ2-1; tentatively, D is TRBD2 (6 bases). From germline, CDR1 is SGHAT and CDR2 FQDESV (reference sequence). The CDR3 has 16 residues. The CDR3 nucleotides are TGTGGCGGCAGAAAAAAGATGAGGATAGGAGGGAATGAGCAGTTCTTC. The encoded protein is CGGRKKMRIGGNEQFF.

This clonotype has only one observation. CDR3 residues: CASSIGTSGDYNEQFF. The CDR3 DNA sequence: TGTGCCAGCAGTATCGGGACTAGCGGGGACTACAATGAGCAGTTCTTC. The V call is TRBV6-2 or TRBV6-3, the J call TRBJ2-1; TRBD2 matches 13 bases. This CDR3 is built from 16 residues. J gave up 3 bases and V 5 bases, and 4 bases lay outside the gene matches. Germline V lookup: CDR1 MNHEY, CDR2 SVGEGT.

The J gene is TRBJ1-1, the V gene TRBV11-3; unclear D gene. V lost 1 base and J 1 base, leaving 7 bases between the germline ends. CDR1 and CDR2 (germline): SGHNT, YENEEA. The CDR3 extends over 14 amino acids. The CDR3 reads CASSLGPSNTEAFF. The CDR3 nucleotides are TGTGCCAGCAGCTTAGGGCCGTCGAACACTGAAGCTTTCTTT.

Concerning this clonotype: The junction and the germline gene differ at one end; a read error may be behind it. This sequence joins TRBV30 and TRBJ1-1; TRBD1 matches at 7 bases. CDR1 is GTSNPN and CDR2 is SVGIG in the germline V gene (reference sequence). The CDR3 runs to 14 residues. This CDR3 is CAWRWGTVNTEASF. DNA of the CDR3: TGTGCCTGGAGGTGGGGGACAGTGAACACTGAAGCTTCCTTT.